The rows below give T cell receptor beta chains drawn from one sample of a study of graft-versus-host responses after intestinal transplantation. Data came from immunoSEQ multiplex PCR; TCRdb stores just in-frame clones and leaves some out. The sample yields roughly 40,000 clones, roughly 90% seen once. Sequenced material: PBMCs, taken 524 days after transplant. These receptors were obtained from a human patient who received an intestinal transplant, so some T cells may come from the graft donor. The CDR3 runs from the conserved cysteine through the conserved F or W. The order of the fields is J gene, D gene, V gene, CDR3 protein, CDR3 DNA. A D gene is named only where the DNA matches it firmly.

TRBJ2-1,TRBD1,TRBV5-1,CASSLARQGTYNEQFF,TGCGCCAGCAGCTTGGCCCGACAGGGGACTTACAATGAGCAGTTCTTC
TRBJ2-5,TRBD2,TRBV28,CASSFTLADQETQYF,TGTGCCAGCAGTTTCACGCTAGCGGATCAAGAGACCCAGTACTTC
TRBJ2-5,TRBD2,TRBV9,CASSVGAGRETETQYF,TGTGCCAGCAGCGTAGGGGCGGGGCGGGAGACGGAGACCCAGTACTTC
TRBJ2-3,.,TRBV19,CASSMTWGESTDTQYF,TGTGCCAGTAGTATGACTTGGGGGGAAAGCACAGATACGCAGTATTTT
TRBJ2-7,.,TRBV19,CASSSSGRASYEQYF,TGTGCCAGTAGTTCCTCGGGTAGGGCCTCCTACGAGCAGTACTTC
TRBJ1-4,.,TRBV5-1,CASSFGTLANEKLFF,TGCGCCAGCAGCTTCGGGACGTTGGCTAATGAAAAACTGTTTTTT
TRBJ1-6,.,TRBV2,CASIGDNSPLHF,TGTGCCAGCATCGGAGATAATTCACCCCTCCACTTT
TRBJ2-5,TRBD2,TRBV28,CASSLPSGGTQYF,TGTGCCAGCAGTTTGCCTAGCGGCGGGACCCAGTACTTC
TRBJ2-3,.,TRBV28,CASSLMIGAQYF,TGTGCCAGCAGTTTAATGATAGGGGCGCAGTATTTT
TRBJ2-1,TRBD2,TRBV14,CASSSGRYNEQFF,TGTGCCAGCAGTAGCGGGAGGTACAATGAGCAGTTCTTC
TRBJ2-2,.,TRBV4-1,CASSQERRASGWDTGELFF,TGCGCCAGCAGCCAAGAACGTCGGGCGTCAGGGTGGGACACCGGGGAGCTGTTTTTT
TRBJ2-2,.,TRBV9,CASRATVGGELFF,TGTGCCAGCAGGGCCACTGTAGGAGGGGAGCTGTTTTTT
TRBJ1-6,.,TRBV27,CASSYETGKNSPLHF,TGTGCCAGCAGTTATGAGACAGGCAAAAATTCACCCCTCCACTTT
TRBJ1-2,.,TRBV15,CATSRRYDGERAAIYGYTF,TGTGCCACCAGCCGGCGATATGATGGCGAGCGGGCAGCGATCTATGGCTACACCTTC
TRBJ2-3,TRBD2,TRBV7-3,CASSSLAGGADTQYF,TGTGCCAGCAGCTCGCTAGCGGGAGGGGCAGATACGCAGTATTTT
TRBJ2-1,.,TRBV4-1,CASSQDRSRGWDEQFF,TGCGCCAGCAGCCAAGACAGGTCGAGGGGTTGGGATGAGCAGTTCTTC
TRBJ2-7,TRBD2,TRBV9,CASSTTSGYEQYF,TGTGCCAGCAGCACAACTAGCGGCTACGAGCAGTACTTC
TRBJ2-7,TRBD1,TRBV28,CASSRTGTYEQYF,TGTGCCAGCAGTCGGACAGGGACCTACGAGCAGTACTTC
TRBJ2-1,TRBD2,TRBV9,CASSVRREGDNEQFF,TGTGCCAGCAGCGTAAGGCGGGAGGGCGACAATGAGCAGTTCTTC
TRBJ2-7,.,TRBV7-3,CASSLSRNNEQYF,TGTGCCAGCAGCTTAAGTCGCAACAACGAGCAGTACTTC
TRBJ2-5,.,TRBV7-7,CASSLSGQETQYF,TGTGCTAGCAGCTTAAGCGGGCAAGAGACCCAGTACTTC
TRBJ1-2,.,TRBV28,CASSLFSGDNYGYTF,TGTGCCAGCAGTTTATTCTCTGGGGACAACTATGGCTACACCTTC
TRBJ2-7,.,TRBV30,CAWNLKGHEQYF,TGTGCCTGGAATTTAAAGGGCCACGAGCAGTACTTC
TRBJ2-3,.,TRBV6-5,CASSYSGGEDTQYF,TGTGCCAGCAGTTACTCTGGGGGAGAAGATACGCAGTATTTT
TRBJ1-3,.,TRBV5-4,CASSSRTRGDTIYF,TGTGCCAGCAGCTCGCGAACCAGGGGTGACACCATATATTTT
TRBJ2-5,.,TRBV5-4,CASSGWVAVDAETQYF,TGTGCCAGCAGCGGCTGGGTTGCCGTCGATGCAGAGACCCAGTACTTC
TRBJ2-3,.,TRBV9,CASSVEARRKTDTQYF,TGTGCCAGCAGCGTAGAAGCCCGGAGAAAGACAGATACGCAGTATTTT
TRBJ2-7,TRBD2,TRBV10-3,CAIRGAGTSGYEQYF,TGTGCCATCAGGGGGGCCGGGACTAGCGGCTACGAGCAGTACTTC
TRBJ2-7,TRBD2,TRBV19,CASSRIAGAQYF,TGTGCCAGTAGTAGAATAGCGGGAGCGCAGTACTTC
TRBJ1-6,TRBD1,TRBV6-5,CASSQGANNSPLHF,TGTGCCAGCAGTCAGGGGGCGAATAATTCACCCCTCCACTTT
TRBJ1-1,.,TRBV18,CASSPPRGLVSAFF,TGTGCCAGCTCACCACCGCGTGGTTTGGTGTCGGCTTTCTTT
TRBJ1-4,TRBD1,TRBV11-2,CASSKRQGRYAEKLFF,TGTGCCAGCAGCAAACGACAGGGGCGGTATGCTGAAAAACTGTTTTTT
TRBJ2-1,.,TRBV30,CAWSALGPSYNEQFF,TGTGCCTGGAGTGCCCTAGGGCCTTCCTACAATGAGCAGTTCTTC
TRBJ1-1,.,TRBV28,CASSSLQEPNTEAFF,TGTGCCAGCAGCTCCCTACAGGAACCCAACACTGAAGCTTTCTTT
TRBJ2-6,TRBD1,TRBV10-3,CAISSGQGEAGANVLTF,TGTGCCATCAGTTCGGGACAGGGGGAGGCTGGGGCCAACGTCCTGACTTTC
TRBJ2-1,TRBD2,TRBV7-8,CASSLRLAGTYNEQFF,TGTGCCAGCAGCTTAAGACTAGCGGGGACCTACAATGAGCAGTTCTTC
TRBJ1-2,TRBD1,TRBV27,CASSQLTGTGNGYTF,TGTGCCAGCAGTCAACTTACCGGGACAGGGAATGGCTACACCTTC
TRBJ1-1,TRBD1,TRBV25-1,CASSYPGQGGEAFF,TGTGCCAGCAGTTACCCGGGACAGGGGGGTGAAGCTTTCTTT
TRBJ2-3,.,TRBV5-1,CASSPRAPDTQYF,TGCGCCAGCAGCCCAAGGGCCCCAGATACGCAGTATTTT
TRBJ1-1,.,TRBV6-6,CASSYLVGTEAFF,TGTGCCAGCAGTTACTTGGTGGGAACTGAAGCTTTCTTT
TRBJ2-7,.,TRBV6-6,CASSLGLARSYEQYF,TGTGCCAGCAGTCTGGGACTCGCCCGGTCCTACGAGCAGTACTTC
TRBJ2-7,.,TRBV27,CASSLTRSYEQYF,TGTGCCAGCAGTTTAACCCGGTCCTACGAGCAGTACTTC
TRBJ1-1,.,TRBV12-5,CASGLFDRPNPSQNTEAFF,TGTGCTAGTGGTTTGTTCGACAGGCCAAACCCGTCCCAGAACACTGAAGCTTTCTTT
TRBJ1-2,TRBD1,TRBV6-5,CASSYSQTGGWYGYTF,TGTGCCAGCAGTTACTCCCAGACAGGGGGATGGTATGGCTACACCTTC
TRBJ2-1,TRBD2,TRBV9,CASSEGLAGSYNEQFF,TGTGCCAGCAGCGAGGGACTAGCGGGTTCCTACAATGAGCAGTTCTTC
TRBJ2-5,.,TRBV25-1,CASSEWRAAETQYF,TGTGCCAGCAGTGAATGGAGGGCAGCGGAGACCCAGTACTTC